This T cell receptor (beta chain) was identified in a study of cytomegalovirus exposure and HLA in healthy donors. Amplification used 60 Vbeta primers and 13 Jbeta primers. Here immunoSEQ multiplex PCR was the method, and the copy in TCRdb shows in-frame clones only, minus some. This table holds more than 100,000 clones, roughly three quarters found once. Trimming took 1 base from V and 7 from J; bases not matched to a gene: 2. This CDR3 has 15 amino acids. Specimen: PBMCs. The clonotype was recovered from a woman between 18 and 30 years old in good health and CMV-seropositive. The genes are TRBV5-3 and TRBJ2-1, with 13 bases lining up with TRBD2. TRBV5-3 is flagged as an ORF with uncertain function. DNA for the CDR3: TGTGCCAGAAGCTTGACTAGCGGGGGGGCGAATGAGCAGTTCTTC. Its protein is CARSLTSGGANEQFF.